This T cell receptor beta chain is drawn from a study of blood T cell repertoires in COVID-19. Study at large: The samples span acute and convalescent COVID-19 from the United States, Italy and Spain. PBMCs, B-cell-depleted T cells, or T cells were the source of the cDNA or gDNA that made up the material.

J lost 6 bases, V lost 4 bases, and 10 bases had no gene match. Germline V gene lookup returns CDR1 WNHNN and CDR2 SYGVQD (reference sequence). The CDR3 totals 15 residues. Original handling: Using reference gene primer amplification, nucleated cell counts were estimated. Libraries were prepared by immunoSEQ multiplex PCR; TCRdb keeps only in-frame clonotypes and omits some of them. V and J calls and clone size are as listed in that table; D and trimming were resolved from the DNA. The sample comprises hundreds of thousands of clones, approximately 82% of which are singletons, and approximately 4.9% rests with the top ten. The sample holds a few counts of this clone.

This chain uses TRBV10-1 with TRBJ2-3, with TRBD2 matching over 7 bases. This receptor was obtained from an elderly woman with active or convalescent COVID-19. Material: peripheral blood. This CDR3 reads CASSGRGGGFDTQYF. CDR3 nucleotides: TGCGCCAGCAGTGGGCGCGGCGGGGGTTTTGATACGCAGTATTTT.